This T cell receptor beta chain was observed in a study of OX40 agonist ivuxolimab in advanced cancers. At the level of the study: Patients' therapy was ivuxolimab, an antibody that acts as an agonist of OX40 (CD134). Ivuxolimab was administered intravenously to patients at 0.01 to 10 mg/kg every 2 weeks.

The protocol was immunoSEQ multiplex PCR, while the TCRdb copy is restricted to in-frame clones and leaves out a portion. Of some 18,000 clones listed, 84% are singletons. V lost 5 bases to trimming and J lost 7 bases, with 9 bases between them. The germline V gene encodes CDR1 GTSNPN and CDR2 SVGIG (reference sequence). The CDR3 covers 11 residues. The sample was CD4+ or CD8+ T cells sorted from blood, taken in a trial of the OX40 agonist ivuxolimab. The V gene is TRBV30, the J gene TRBJ2-1, with TRBD2 as a possible D gene (5 bases). This TCR derives from an adult with an advanced solid tumor such as melanoma, head and neck, liver or kidney cancer. Here the CDR3 reads CAWGELNEQFF. The CDR3 coding sequence is TGTGCCTGGGGGGAGTTAAATGAGCAGTTCTTC. Combining the CDR3 with reference TRBV30 and TRBJ2-1 gives the whole variable domain SQTIHQWPATLVQPVGSPLSLECTVEGTSNPNLYWYRQAAGRGLQLLFYSVGIGQISSEVPQNLSASRPQDRQFILSSKKLLLSDSGFYLCAWGELNEQFFGPGTRLTVL.